The 32 T cell receptor beta chains reported below all come from one sample, sequenced in a study of cytomegalovirus exposure and HLA in healthy donors. Libraries were prepared by immunoSEQ multiplex PCR; TCRdb keeps only in-frame clonotypes and omits some of them. The table lists approximately 120,000 clones, roughly 90% of them singletons. The sample consisted of PBMCs. These receptors were taken from a woman younger than 30 in good health and CMV-seronegative.

The V gene is TRBV30, the J gene TRBJ2-3; D gene uncertain. The CDR3 spans 12 residues. Germline CDR1 GTSNPN, CDR2 SVGIG (reference sequence). Trimming took 8 bases from V and 3 from J, leaving 12 bases between them. CDR3 sequence reads: CAAHHSTDTQYF. In DNA, the CDR3 is TGTGCCGCACACCACAGTACAGATACGCAGTATTTT.

This clone was observed a single time. This chain connects TRBV2 to TRBJ2-2; 8 nucleotides align to TRBD2. The CDR3 covers 15 residues. CDR1 and CDR2 from the germline V gene are SNHLY and FYNNEI. V was pared by 7 bases and J by 6 bases, with 10 bases of the junction left unmatched. The CDR3: CASTLQAGASGELFF. The CDR3 DNA reads as TGTGCCAGCACTTTACAAGCGGGAGCTTCCGGGGAGCTGTTTTTT. Drawing the rest from reference TRBV2 and TRBJ2-2, the complete variable domain is EPEVTQTPSHQVTQMGQEVILRCVPISNHLYFYWYRQILGQKVEFLVSFYNNEISEKSEIFDDQFSVERPDGSNFTLKIRSTKLEDSAMYFCASTLQAGASGELFFGEGSRLTVL.

This chain uses TRBV29-1 with TRBJ1-1; possibly TRBD1 for D (5 bases). The CDR3 contains 14 residues. Germline values: CDR1 SQVTM, CDR2 ANQGSEA. Trimming took 0 bases from V and 5 from J, leaving 13 bases between them. For the CDR3, the DNA is TGCAGCGTTGAAGATTTTCAGGGATGGACTGAAGCTTTCTTT. It yields the protein CSVEDFQGWTEAFF.

The chain couples TRBV2 to TRBJ2-1; 13 bases are a match to TRBD2. CDR1 and CDR2 (germline): SNHLY, FYNNEI. This CDR3 region has 17 residues. The V segment lost 7 bases and the J segment 6 bases; nucleotides outside the gene matches: 12. The CDR3: CASIPPETSGRANEQFF. The CDR3 DNA reads as TGTGCCAGCATTCCGCCGGAAACTAGCGGGAGGGCCAATGAGCAGTTCTTC.

V and J are TRBV4-3 and TRBJ1-1; D is perhaps TRBD1 (5 bases). The CDR3 is 14 amino acids. Trimming shortened V by 1 base and J by 7 bases, and 13 bases separated the two germline ends. Germline-derived CDR1 and CDR2 are LGHNA and YSLEER. CDR3 sequence: CASSQGGRAVEAFF. As DNA, the CDR3 is TGCGCCAGCAGCCAAGGGGGCAGGGCCGTTGAAGCTTTCTTT.

This chain links TRBV7-2 with TRBJ1-6, with TRBD1 matching over 9 bases. The CDR3 sequence is 16 residues long. The germline V gene encodes CDR1 SGHTA and CDR2 FQGNSA. The ends lost 4 bases at V and 6 bases at J; junction bases unmatched: 7. The CDR3 DNA is TGTGCCAGCAGCTGGGTACAGGGGGCGGGTAATTCACCCCTCCACTTT. This sequence encodes CASSWVQGAGNSPLHF. Supplemented by reference TRBV7-2 and TRBJ1-6, the full variable domain reads GAGVSQSPSNKVTEKGKDVELRCDPISGHTALYWYRQSLGQGLEFLIYFQGNSAPDKSGLPSDRFSAERTGGSVSTLTIQRTQQEDSAVYLCASSWVQGAGNSPLHFGNGTRLTVT.

The V call is TRBV9, the J call TRBJ2-5; tentative D call: TRBD1 (5 bases). From germline, CDR1 is SGDLS and CDR2 YYNGEE. The CDR3 length is 13 residues. Trimming left V 0 bases short and J 5 bases short, with 8 bases between. CDR3 bases: TGTGCCAGCAGCGTAGATGCAGGGGAGACCCAGTACTTC. This translates into CASSVDAGETQYF. Based on the CDR3 plus reference TRBV9 and TRBJ2-5, the full variable domain is DSGVTQTPKHLITATGQRVTLRCSPRSGDLSVYWYQQSLDQGLQFLIQYYNGEERAKGNILERFSAQQFPDLHSELNLSSLELGDSALYFCASSVDAGETQYFGPGTRLLVL.

The rearrangement links TRBV19 to TRBJ1-3, with TRBD1 as a possible D gene (5 bases). V lost 4 bases to trimming and J lost 1 base, with 17 bases between them. The V gene's germline CDR1 is LNHDA and CDR2 SQIVND (reference sequence). This CDR3 is 17 amino acids long. The CDR3 loop reads CASSSASGALSGNTIYF. The CDR3 region has the DNA TGTGCCAGTAGTAGCGCCTCTGGGGCCCTGTCTGGAAACACCATATATTTT.

V and J are TRBV4-3 and TRBJ1-5, with D unclear. The CDR3 loop spans 15 amino acids. Germline lookup yields CDR1 LGHNA and CDR2 YSLEER. V gave up 5 bases and J gave up 3 bases, with 14 bases separating them. This CDR3 reads CASSERYFVNQPQHF. The CDR3 nucleotides read TGCGCCAGCAGCGAGCGGTACTTCGTCAATCAGCCCCAGCATTTT.

The chain combines TRBV28 with TRBJ2-1; 10 nucleotides line up with TRBD2. This CDR3 region has 18 residues. J lost 3 bases, V lost 3 bases, and 11 bases had no gene match. Germline CDR1 is MDHEN and CDR2 is SYDVKM. The CDR3 nucleotides are TGTGCCAGCAGTTTCGGGGCTAGCGGGAGTTCGGGCTACAATGAGCAGTTCTTC. Its translation: CASSFGASGSSGYNEQFF.

The V call is TRBV7-2, the J call TRBJ2-7; TRBD2 might be the D (5 bases). V was trimmed by 0 bases and J by 4 bases, leaving 10 bases between them. Germline V lookup: CDR1 SGHTA, CDR2 FQGNSA. This CDR3 is 14 amino acids long. CDR3 loop: CASSLALGAYEQYF. The CDR3 nucleotides read TGTGCCAGCAGCTTAGCCCTGGGAGCTTACGAGCAGTACTTC.

CDR3 protein: CSVDGRVRGFTDTQYF. The CDR3 DNA follows: TGCAGCGTTGATGGTAGGGTGAGAGGGTTCACAGATACGCAGTATTTT. The rearrangement links TRBV29-1 to TRBJ2-3; tentative D call: TRBD2 (5 bases). Germline CDR1 is SQVTM and CDR2 is ANQGSEA. CDR3 length equals 16 residues. V lost 3 bases to trimming and J lost 2 bases, with 18 bases between them.

This clone was observed at least ten times. The chain uses TRBV7-9 and TRBJ1-1; D call uncertain. The CDR3 spans 13 residues. Per germline, CDR1 SEHNR and CDR2 FQNEAQ (reference sequence). Trimming cost V 3 bases and J 6 bases, with 11 bases left between them. The CDR3 spells CASSLPSSAEAFF. The CDR3, as DNA: TGTGCCAGCAGCTTGCCATCCTCGGCTGAAGCTTTCTTT.

The chain couples TRBV30 to TRBJ1-3; unclear D gene. This CDR3 spans 11 amino acids. CDR1 is GTSNPN and CDR2 is SVGIG in the germline V gene (reference sequence). The V end lost 7 bases, the J end lost 0 bases, and 4 bases lay between the germline ends. The CDR3 coding sequence is TGTGCCTTCGGCTCTGGAAACACCATATATTTT. Its translation: CAFGSGNTIYF. Combining the CDR3 with reference TRBV30 and TRBJ1-3 gives the whole variable domain SQTIHQWPATLVQPVGSPLSLECTVEGTSNPNLYWYRQAAGRGLQLLFYSVGIGQISSEVPQNLSASRPQDRQFILSSKKLLLSDSGFYLCAFGSGNTIYFGEGSWLTVV.

This clone was seen just once. The chain combines TRBV5-1 with TRBJ2-1; 8 bases fit TRBD2. This CDR3 spans 14 amino acids. Trimming removed 2 bases from V and 7 bases from J; junction bases left unmatched: 5. Germline V gene sequence: CDR1 SGHRS, CDR2 YFSETQ. In DNA, the CDR3 is TGCGCCAGCAGCTTCCAAGCGGGAGTAAATGAGCAGTTCTTC. It yields the protein CASSFQAGVNEQFF.

The chain is built from TRBV18 and TRBJ2-7; 7 nucleotides line up with TRBD1. Losses at the gene ends were 3 bases for V and 2 bases for J; bases not matched to a gene: 4. Germline assignment: CDR1 KGHSH and CDR2 LQKENI. The CDR3 totals 14 residues. In nucleotides, the CDR3 is TGTGCCAGCTCACCGGGACAGATAACCTACGAGCAGTACTTC. Protein product: CASSPGQITYEQYF.

This sequence joins TRBV28 and TRBJ2-1, with a weak D call TRBD1 (7 bases). V was clipped by 7 bases and J by 0 bases, with 13 bases between them. Germline lookup yields CDR1 MDHEN and CDR2 SYDVKM. The CDR3 contains 15 residues. CDR3 nucleotides: TGTGCCAGCACCGGGGGACAGAGCTCCTACAATGAGCAGTTCTTC. It translates to CASTGGQSSYNEQFF.

This sequence joins TRBV30 and TRBJ1-1, with D unresolved. This CDR3 is built from 14 residues. V lost 0 bases, J lost 3 bases, and 11 bases lay in between. Germline V CDR1 and CDR2: GTSNPN, SVGIG (reference sequence). Here the CDR3 DNA reads TGTGCCTGGAGTGTTTTAGGGAGGGACACTGAAGCTTTCTTT. Amino acid sequence: CAWSVLGRDTEAFF.

The chain combines TRBV7-6 with TRBJ2-7; 8 bases are a match to TRBD2. The CDR3 consists of 16 residues. With 5 bases clipped from V and 2 bases from J, the junction kept 11 bases outside the gene matches. Looked up from germline, CDR1 is SGHVS and CDR2 is FNYEAQ. CDR3 region: CASSPPGAGGPYEQYF. The CDR3 region has the DNA TGTGCCAGCAGCCCCCCCGGTGCGGGAGGACCCTACGAGCAGTACTTC.

The V call is TRBV14, the J call TRBJ1-4; no clear D. Trimming shortened V by 8 bases and J by 8 bases, and 15 bases separated the two germline ends. The CDR3 is 13 amino acids. Germline CDR1 and CDR2: SGHDN and FVKESK. The CDR3 here is CASRRAPEEKLFF. Here the CDR3 DNA reads TGTGCCAGCCGGAGAGCTCCGGAGGAAAAACTGTTTTTT. The whole variable domain, remainder taken from reference TRBV14 and TRBJ1-4, is EAGVTQFPSHSVIEKGQTVTLRCDPISGHDNLYWYRRVMGKEIKFLLHFVKESKQDESGMPNNRFLAERTGGTYSTLKVQPAELEDSGVYFCASRRAPEEKLFFGSGTQLSVL.

The J gene is TRBJ2-7, the V gene TRBV5-1; the D is unclear. Germline values: CDR1 SGHRS, CDR2 YFSETQ. The V and J ends lost 0 bases and 2 bases respectively, with 12 bases between them. This CDR3 contains 15 residues. The CDR3 loop reads CASSLGQNPPYEQYF. Written as DNA, the CDR3 is TGCGCCAGCAGCTTGGGGCAAAACCCTCCCTACGAGCAGTACTTC.

This chain connects TRBV28 to TRBJ1-5; D is undetermined. The CDR3 covers 13 residues. Trimming cost V 6 bases and J 5 bases, with 11 bases left between them. Germline lookup yields CDR1 MDHEN and CDR2 SYDVKM. CDR3 coding DNA: TGTGCCAGCAGCCCCCCCTTGTATCAGCCCCAGCATTTT. Translating it yields CASSPPLYQPQHF.

The chain recombines TRBV5-6 with TRBJ2-4, with 7 bases aligning to TRBD1. This CDR3 has 17 residues. CDR1 SGHDT and CDR2 YYEEEE come from the germline V gene. V dropped 0 bases and J dropped 0; count of bases not matched to a gene: 6. For the CDR3, the DNA is TGTGCCAGCAGCTTGGACGGGACAGTCCTAGCCAAAAACATTCAGTACTTC. Its protein is CASSLDGTVLAKNIQYF. Supplemented by reference TRBV5-6 and TRBJ2-4, the full variable domain reads DAGVTQSPTHLIKTRGQQVTLRCSPKSGHDTVSWYQQALGQGPQFIFQYYEEEERQRGNFPDRFSGHQFPNYSSELNVNALLLGDSALYLCASSLDGTVLAKNIQYFGAGTRLSVL.

V is TRBV29-1 and J is TRBJ2-7; D possibly corresponds to TRBD2 (5 bases). This CDR3 spans 11 amino acids. Germline V gene lookup returns CDR1 SQVTM and CDR2 ANQGSEA. The V gene lost 6 bases and the J gene lost 5 bases, with 11 bases spanning the gap. In nucleotides, the CDR3 is TGCAGCGTGAGTTGGAGGAACGAGCAGTACTTC. It yields the protein CSVSWRNEQYF.

In its sample, this clone was seen a few times. The genes are TRBV5-6 and TRBJ2-3, with D tentatively TRBD1 (5 bases). The CDR3 length is 12 residues. Per the germline V gene, CDR1 is SGHDT and CDR2 is YYEEEE. Trimming cost V 2 bases and J 6 bases, with 7 bases left between them. The CDR3 nucleotides read TGTGCCAGCAGCTTCTCAGGGGATACGCAGTATTTT. It yields the protein CASSFSGDTQYF.

The V gene is TRBV5-6, the J gene TRBJ2-7; 9 nucleotides match TRBD1. The CDR3 loop spans 13 amino acids. J was trimmed by 8 bases and V by 0 bases; bases with no gene match: 3. The germline V gene encodes CDR1 SGHDT and CDR2 YYEEEE. The CDR3, as DNA: TGTGCCAGCAGCTTGGACAGGGGGCTGCAGCAGTACTTC. Residues: CASSLDRGLQQYF.

This chain links TRBV28 with TRBJ2-7; 7 bases fit TRBD1. CDR1 and CDR2 from the germline V gene are MDHEN and SYDVKM. CDR3 length equals 13 residues. V trimming: 5 bases; J trimming: 6 bases; junction bases outside the gene matches: 7. The CDR3 DNA is TGTGCCAGCAGTCGCGAGACAGGGACCGAGCAGTACTTC. Protein product: CASSRETGTEQYF.

This clone has only a few counts. The chain recombines TRBV2 with TRBJ2-7; no definite D call. The length of the CDR3 is 11 residues. CDR1 SNHLY and CDR2 FYNNEI come from the germline V gene. With 5 bases removed from V and 4 bases from J, the gap between germline ends came to 6 bases. CDR3: CASSKLYEQYF. As DNA, the CDR3 is TGTGCCAGCAGTAAACTATACGAGCAGTACTTC.

The gene calls are TRBV6-5 and TRBJ2-2, with D tentatively TRBD2 (5 bases). This CDR3 has 12 residues. The V end lost 9 bases, the J end lost 6 bases, and 11 bases lay between the germline ends. Germline V CDR1 and CDR2: MNHEY, SVGAGI. CDR3 nucleotide sequence: TGTGCCAGTAGGAGGTTCTCCGGGGAGCTGTTTTTT. Amino acid sequence: CASRRFSGELFF.

J is TRBJ2-3 and V is TRBV29-1; perhaps TRBD2 as D (5 bases). The length of the CDR3 is 13 residues. Trimming removed 4 bases at V and 4 bases at J, with 12 bases between. Germline lookup yields CDR1 SQVTM and CDR2 ANQGSEA. CDR3 nucleotides: TGCAGCGTTGGGACTTCCCGAGCAGATACGCAGTATTTT. Amino acid sequence: CSVGTSRADTQYF.

V usage is TRBV27 and J usage is TRBJ1-4, with D possibly matching TRBD1 (5 bases). V lost 3 bases, J lost 5 bases, and 10 bases lay in between. The germline gives CDR1 MNHEY, CDR2 SMNVEV (reference sequence). The CDR3 covers 14 residues. As DNA, the CDR3 is TGTGCCAGCAGTTTGACGGCAGGGAATGAAAAACTGTTTTTT. Translated, it gives CASSLTAGNEKLFF.

This chain links TRBV28 with TRBJ2-7; 10 positions agree with TRBD2. This CDR3 has 14 residues. Germline CDR1 MDHEN, CDR2 SYDVKM. Unmatched junction bases numbered 6, after V lost 6 bases and J lost 4 bases. The CDR3 DNA reads as TGTGCCAGCAGATCCGGGACTAGCGTTTACGAGCAGTACTTC. As protein: CASRSGTSVYEQYF.